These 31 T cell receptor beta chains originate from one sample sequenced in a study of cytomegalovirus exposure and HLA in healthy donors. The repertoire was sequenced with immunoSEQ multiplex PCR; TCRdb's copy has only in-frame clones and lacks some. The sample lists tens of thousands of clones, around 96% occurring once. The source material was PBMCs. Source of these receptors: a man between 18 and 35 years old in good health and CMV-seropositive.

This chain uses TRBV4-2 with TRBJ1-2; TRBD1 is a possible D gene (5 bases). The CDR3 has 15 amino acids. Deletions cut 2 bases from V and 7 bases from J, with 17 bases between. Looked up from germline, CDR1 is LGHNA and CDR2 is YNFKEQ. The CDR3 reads CASSQIQGTSGGYTF. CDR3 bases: TGTGCCAGCAGCCAAATTCAGGGTACCTCGGGTGGCTACACCTTC.

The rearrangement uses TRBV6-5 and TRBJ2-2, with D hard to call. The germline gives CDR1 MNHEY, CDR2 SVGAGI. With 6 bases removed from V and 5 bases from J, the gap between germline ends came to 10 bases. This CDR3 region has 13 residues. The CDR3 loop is CASSPAGTGELFF. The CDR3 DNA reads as TGTGCCAGCAGCCCCGCAGGTACCGGGGAGCTGTTTTTT.

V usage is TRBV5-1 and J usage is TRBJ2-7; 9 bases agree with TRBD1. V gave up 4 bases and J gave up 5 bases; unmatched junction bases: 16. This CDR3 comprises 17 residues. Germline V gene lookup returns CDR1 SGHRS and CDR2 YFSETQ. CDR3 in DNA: TGCGCCAGCAGCACGATGCCCCCGGGACAGGGAAAGCACGAGCAGTACTTC. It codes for CASSTMPPGQGKHEQYF.

The DNA of the CDR3 is TGTGCCAGCAGCAAGACAGGGGTCTCCTACAATGAGCAGTTCTTC. It is translated as CASSKTGVSYNEQFF. The chain uses TRBV7-9 and TRBJ2-1, with 8 bases that match TRBD1. Germline values: CDR1 SEHNR, CDR2 FQNEAQ (reference sequence). CDR3 length: 15 residues. Trimming at V came to 5 bases and at J to 0 bases, leaving 3 bases not matched to a gene.

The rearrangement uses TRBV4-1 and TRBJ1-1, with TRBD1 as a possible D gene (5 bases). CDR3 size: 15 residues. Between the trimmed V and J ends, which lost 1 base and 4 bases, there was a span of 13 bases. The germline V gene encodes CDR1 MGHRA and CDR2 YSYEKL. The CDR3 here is CASSQVRRESTEAFF. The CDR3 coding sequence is TGCGCCAGCAGCCAAGTTCGCAGGGAATCCACTGAAGCTTTCTTT.

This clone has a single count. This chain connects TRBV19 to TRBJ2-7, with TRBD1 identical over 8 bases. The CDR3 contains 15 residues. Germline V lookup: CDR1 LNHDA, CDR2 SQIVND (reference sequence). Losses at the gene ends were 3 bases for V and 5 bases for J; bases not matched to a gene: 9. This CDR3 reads CASSMAGTGTHEQYF. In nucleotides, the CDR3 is TGTGCCAGTAGTATGGCCGGGACAGGCACTCACGAGCAGTACTTC.

The CDR3 region is CASSLGIQETQYF. In nucleotides, the CDR3 is TGTGCCAGCAGCTTAGGTATCCAAGAGACCCAGTACTTC. This sequence joins TRBV7-8 and TRBJ2-5; D uncertain. Germline assignment: CDR1 SGHVS and CDR2 FQNEAQ. The CDR3 has 13 residues. V gave up 1 base and J gave up 1 base, with 4 bases separating them.

The DNA of the CDR3 is TGTGCCAGCAGCTTGAAGGGGGAATGGACCGGGGAGCTGTTTTTT. This encodes CASSLKGEWTGELFF. V is TRBV5-4 and J is TRBJ2-2, with a tentative D call TRBD1 (6 bases). Deletions cut 1 base from V and 5 bases from J, with 12 bases between. The CDR3 sequence is 15 residues long. Germline loops: CDR1 SGHNT, CDR2 YYREEE (reference sequence).

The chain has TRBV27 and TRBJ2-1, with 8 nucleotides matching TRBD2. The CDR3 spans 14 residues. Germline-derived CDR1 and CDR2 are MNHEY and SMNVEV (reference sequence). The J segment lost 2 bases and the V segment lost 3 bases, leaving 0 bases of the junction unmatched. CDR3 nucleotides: TGTGCCAGCAGTTTCGGGAGGGCCTACAATGAGCAGTTCTTC. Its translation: CASSFGRAYNEQFF.

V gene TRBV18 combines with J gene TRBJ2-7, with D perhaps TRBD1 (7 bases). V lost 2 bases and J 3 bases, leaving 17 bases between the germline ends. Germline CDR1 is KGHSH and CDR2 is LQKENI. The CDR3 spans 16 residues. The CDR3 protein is CASSPTEGARYYEQYF. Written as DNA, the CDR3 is TGTGCCAGCTCACCAACGGAGGGGGCGCGGTACTACGAGCAGTACTTC.

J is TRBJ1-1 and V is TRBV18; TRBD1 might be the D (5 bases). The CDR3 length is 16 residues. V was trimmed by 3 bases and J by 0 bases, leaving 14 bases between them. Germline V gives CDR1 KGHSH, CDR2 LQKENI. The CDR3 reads CASSPGSGRLNTEAFF. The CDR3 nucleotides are TGTGCCAGCTCACCGGGGTCAGGGCGTTTGAACACTGAAGCTTTCTTT.

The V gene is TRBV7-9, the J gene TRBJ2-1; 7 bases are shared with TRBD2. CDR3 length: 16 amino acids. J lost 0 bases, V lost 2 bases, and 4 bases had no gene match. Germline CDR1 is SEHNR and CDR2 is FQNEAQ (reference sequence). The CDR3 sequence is CASSLFGGSSYNEQFF. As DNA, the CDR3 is TGTGCCAGCAGCTTATTTGGCGGGAGCTCCTACAATGAGCAGTTCTTC.

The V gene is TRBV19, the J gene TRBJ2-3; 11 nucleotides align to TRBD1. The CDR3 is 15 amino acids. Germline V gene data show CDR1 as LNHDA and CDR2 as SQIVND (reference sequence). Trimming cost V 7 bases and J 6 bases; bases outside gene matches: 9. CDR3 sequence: CASTPGQGGSDTQYF. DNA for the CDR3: TGTGCCAGTACACCGGGACAGGGGGGGTCGGATACGCAGTATTTT.

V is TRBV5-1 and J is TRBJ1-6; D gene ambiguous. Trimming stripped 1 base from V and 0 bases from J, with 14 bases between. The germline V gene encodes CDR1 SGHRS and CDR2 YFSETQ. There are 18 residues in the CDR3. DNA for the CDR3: TGCGCCAGCAGCTTGAATTCACACCAAAGCTCCTATAATTCACCCCTCCACTTT. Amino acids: CASSLNSHQSSYNSPLHF.

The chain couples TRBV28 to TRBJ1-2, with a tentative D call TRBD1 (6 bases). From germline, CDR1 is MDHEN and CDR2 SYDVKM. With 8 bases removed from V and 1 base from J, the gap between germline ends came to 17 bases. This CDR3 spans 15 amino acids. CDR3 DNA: TGTGCCAGCGGGGGCGGGTCAGCCCTTAACTATGGCTACACCTTC. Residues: CASGGGSALNYGYTF.

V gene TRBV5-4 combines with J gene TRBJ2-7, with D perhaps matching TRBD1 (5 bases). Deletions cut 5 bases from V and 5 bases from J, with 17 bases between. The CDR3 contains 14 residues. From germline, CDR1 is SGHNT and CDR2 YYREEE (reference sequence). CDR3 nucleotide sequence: TGTGCCAGCAGTTTAGGGGAATCTCTCCACGAGCAGTACTTC. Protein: CASSLGESLHEQYF.

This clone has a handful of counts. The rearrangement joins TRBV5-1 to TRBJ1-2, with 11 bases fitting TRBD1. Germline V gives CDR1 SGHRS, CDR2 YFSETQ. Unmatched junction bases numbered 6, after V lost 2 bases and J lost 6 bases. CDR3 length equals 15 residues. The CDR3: CASSLSGTGGDGYTF. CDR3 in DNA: TGCGCCAGCAGCTTAAGCGGGACAGGGGGGGATGGCTACACCTTC.

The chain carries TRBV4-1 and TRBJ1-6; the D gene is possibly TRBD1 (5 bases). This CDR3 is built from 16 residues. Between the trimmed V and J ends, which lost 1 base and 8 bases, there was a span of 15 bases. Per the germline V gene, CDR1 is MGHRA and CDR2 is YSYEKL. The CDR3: CASSQGGLISDSPLHF. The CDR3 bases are TGCGCCAGCAGCCAAGGGGGACTGATTTCAGATTCACCCCTCCACTTT.

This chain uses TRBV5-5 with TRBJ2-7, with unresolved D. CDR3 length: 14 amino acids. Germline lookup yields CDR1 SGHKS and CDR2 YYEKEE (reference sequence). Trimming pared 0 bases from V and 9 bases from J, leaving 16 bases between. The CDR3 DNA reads TGTGCCAGCAGCTTGGATCTCAGGATGGCGAGGCAGTACTTC. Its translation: CASSLDLRMARQYF.

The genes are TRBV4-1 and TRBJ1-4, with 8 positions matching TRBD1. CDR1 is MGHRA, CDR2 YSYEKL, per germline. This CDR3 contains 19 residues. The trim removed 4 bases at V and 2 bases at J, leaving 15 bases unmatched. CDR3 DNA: TGCGCCAGCAGCCCTACGGGACCAGGGGGCTTACCGACTAATGAAAAACTGTTTTTT. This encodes CASSPTGPGGLPTNEKLFF.

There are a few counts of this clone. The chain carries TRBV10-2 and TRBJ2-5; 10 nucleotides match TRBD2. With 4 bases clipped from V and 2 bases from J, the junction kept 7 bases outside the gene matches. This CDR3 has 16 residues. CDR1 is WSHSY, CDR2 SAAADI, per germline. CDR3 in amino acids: CASSGGLAALQETQYF. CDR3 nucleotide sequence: TGCGCCAGCAGTGGAGGACTAGCGGCACTTCAAGAGACCCAGTACTTC.

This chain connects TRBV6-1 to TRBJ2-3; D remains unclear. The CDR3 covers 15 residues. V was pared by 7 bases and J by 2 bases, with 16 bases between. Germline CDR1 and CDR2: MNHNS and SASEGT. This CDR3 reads CASTETLAVTDTQYF. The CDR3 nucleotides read TGTGCCAGCACCGAGACCCTGGCGGTCACAGATACGCAGTATTTT.

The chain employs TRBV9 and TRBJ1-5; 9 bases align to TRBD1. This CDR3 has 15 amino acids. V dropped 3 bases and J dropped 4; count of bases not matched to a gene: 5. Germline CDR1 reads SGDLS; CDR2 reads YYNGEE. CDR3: CASSGGTGLNQPQHF. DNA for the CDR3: TGTGCCAGCAGCGGAGGGACAGGGCTTAATCAGCCCCAGCATTTT. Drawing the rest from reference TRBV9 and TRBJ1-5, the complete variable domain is DSGVTQTPKHLITATGQRVTLRCSPRSGDLSVYWYQQSLDQGLQFLIQYYNGEERAKGNILERFSAQQFPDLHSELNLSSLELGDSALYFCASSGGTGLNQPQHFGDGTRLSIL.

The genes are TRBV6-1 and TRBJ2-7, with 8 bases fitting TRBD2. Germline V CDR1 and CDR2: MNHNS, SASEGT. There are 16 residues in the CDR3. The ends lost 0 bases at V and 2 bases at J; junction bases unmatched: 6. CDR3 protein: CASSEATLAATYEQYF. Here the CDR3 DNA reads TGTGCCAGCAGTGAAGCAACACTAGCGGCCACCTACGAGCAGTACTTC.

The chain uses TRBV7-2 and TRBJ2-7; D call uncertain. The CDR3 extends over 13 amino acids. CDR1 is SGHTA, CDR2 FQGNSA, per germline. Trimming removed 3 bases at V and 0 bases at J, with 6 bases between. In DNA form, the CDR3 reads TGTGCCAGCAGCTTCTCAGACTCCTACGAGCAGTACTTC. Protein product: CASSFSDSYEQYF.

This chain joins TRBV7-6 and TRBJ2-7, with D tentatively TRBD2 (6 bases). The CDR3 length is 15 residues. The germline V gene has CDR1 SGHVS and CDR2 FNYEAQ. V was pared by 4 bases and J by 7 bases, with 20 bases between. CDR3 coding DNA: TGTGCCAGCAGCTCTAGCGCTGGAGGTACTCGTGAGCAGTACTTC. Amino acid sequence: CASSSSAGGTREQYF. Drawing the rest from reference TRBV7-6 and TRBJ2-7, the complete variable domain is GAGVSQSPRYKVTKRGQDVALRCDPISGHVSLYWYRQALGQGPEFLTYFNYEAQQDKSGLPNDRFSAERPEGSISTLTIQRTEQRDSAMYRCASSSSAGGTREQYFGPGTRLTVT.

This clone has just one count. CDR3 sequence reads: CASKERGRETQYF. The DNA of the CDR3 is TGTGCCAGCAAAGAGCGGGGGAGAGAGACCCAGTACTTC. The chain combines TRBV6-1 with TRBJ2-5; TRBD2 agrees at 8 bases. This CDR3 is built from 13 residues. Germline V CDR1 and CDR2: MNHNS, SASEGT. With V trimmed by 7 bases and J by 4 bases, 5 bases remained unmatched.

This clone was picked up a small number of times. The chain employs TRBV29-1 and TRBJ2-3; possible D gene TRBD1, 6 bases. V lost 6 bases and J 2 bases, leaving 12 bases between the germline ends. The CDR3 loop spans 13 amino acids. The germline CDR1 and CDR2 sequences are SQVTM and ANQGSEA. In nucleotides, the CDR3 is TGCAGCGTGAGGGGGTCCGTCACAGATACGCAGTATTTT. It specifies CSVRGSVTDTQYF.

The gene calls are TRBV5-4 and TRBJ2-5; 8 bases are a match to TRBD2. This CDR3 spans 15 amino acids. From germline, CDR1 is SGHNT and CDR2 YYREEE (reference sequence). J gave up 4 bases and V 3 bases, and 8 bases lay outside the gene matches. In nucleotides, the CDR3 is TGTGCCAGCAGCTCGATTAGCGGGACGGCAGAGACCCAGTACTTC. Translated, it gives CASSSISGTAETQYF.

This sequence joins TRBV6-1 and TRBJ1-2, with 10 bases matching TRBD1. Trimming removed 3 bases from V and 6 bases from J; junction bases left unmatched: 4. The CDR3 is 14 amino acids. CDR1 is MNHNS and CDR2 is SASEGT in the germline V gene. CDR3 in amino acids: CASSEDRGLDGYTF. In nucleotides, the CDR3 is TGTGCCAGCAGTGAGGACAGGGGGTTGGATGGCTACACCTTC.

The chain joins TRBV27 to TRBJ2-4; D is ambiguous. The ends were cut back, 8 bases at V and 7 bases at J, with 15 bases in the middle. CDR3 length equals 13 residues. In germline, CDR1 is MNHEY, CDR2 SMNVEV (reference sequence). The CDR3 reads CASGSGLDNIQYF. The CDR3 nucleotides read TGTGCCAGCGGGTCAGGCCTCGATAACATTCAGTACTTC.